This T cell receptor (beta chain) was identified during a study of blood T cells in healthy people across ages. Using a J-beta primer mix together with a sample-barcoded 5' primer, a second PCR was run for about 7 to 12 cycles. Each CDR3 protein is one row after TCRdb ran MiXCR on the 5' RACE reads. The data hold around 1,900,000 distinct CDR3 sequences, with about two fifths observed a single time. Germline CDR1 reads ENHRY; CDR2 reads SYGVKD. The V end was cut by 9 bases, the J end by 6 bases, with 30 bases between. The CDR3 consists of 18 residues. The rearrangement links TRBV10-3 to TRBJ2-1, with a tentative D call TRBD2 (6 bases). The origin of this receptor is a human donor in good health. Sequences were obtained from blood. CDR3 nucleotides: TGTGCCATTCGGTCGGGGGACGGAACCTCTCGGGCCCTCAATGAGCAGTTCTTC. Translated, it gives CAIRSGDGTSRALNEQFF.